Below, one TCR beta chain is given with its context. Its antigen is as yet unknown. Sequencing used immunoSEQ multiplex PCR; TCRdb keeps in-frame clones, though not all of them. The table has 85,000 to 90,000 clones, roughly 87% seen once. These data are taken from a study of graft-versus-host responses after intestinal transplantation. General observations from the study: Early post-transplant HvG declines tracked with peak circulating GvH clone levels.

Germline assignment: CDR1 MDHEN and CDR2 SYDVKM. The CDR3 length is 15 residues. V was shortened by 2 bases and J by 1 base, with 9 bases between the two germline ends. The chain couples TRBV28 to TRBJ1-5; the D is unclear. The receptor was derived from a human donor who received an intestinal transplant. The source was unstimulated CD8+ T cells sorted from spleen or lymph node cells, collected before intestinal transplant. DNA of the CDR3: TGTGCCAGCAGTTTAAGTCACCCGAGCAATCAGCCCCAGCATTTT. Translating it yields CASSLSHPSNQPQHF.